The present T cell receptor (beta chain) was sequenced within a study of CD8+ T cells in alopecia areata. General study points: Given one nonresponder, whether baseline CD8+ expansion relates to response remains uncertain.

The treatment denotes: oral pan-JAK inhibitor, 5-10 mg twice daily. As regards this clone: The antigen remains unidentified.

As the sequencing template, cDNA was produced by extracting RNA and reverse transcribing it. Libraries were prepared by immunoSEQ multiplex PCR; TCRdb keeps only in-frame clonotypes and omits some of them. The table records 180,000 or so clones, approximately 53% of them present only once. This CDR3 is 17 amino acids long. V lost 0 bases to trimming and J lost 7 bases; unmatched junction nucleotides: 10. Germline V lookup: CDR1 LNHNV, CDR2 YYDKDF (reference sequence). Sequences were derived from CD8+ T cells sorted from blood, sampled at week 24, from a patient treated with tofacitinib. The rearrangement links TRBV15 to TRBJ2-2; TRBD1 matches 8 bases. The receptor comes from a human donor with alopecia areata. The DNA of the CDR3 is TGTGCCACCAGCAGAGATCCCGGACAGGGAGGAGGCGGGGAGCTGTTTTTT. It encodes CATSRDPGQGGGGELFF.